These 10 T cell receptor beta chains came from one sample sequenced in a study of T cells after yellow fever vaccination. From the 5' RACE reads, TCRdb called clonotypes with MiXCR, one entry per CDR3 protein. The sample lists some 560,000 distinct CDR3 sequences, less than 20% occurring once. Sequenced here: PBMCs, sampled 5 days after the first yellow fever vaccination. Receptors were obtained from a man younger than 35 who received the YFV17D yellow fever vaccine.

Written as DNA, the CDR3 is TGCGCCAGCAGCCCCTTGCGGGCGGGGCAAGAGACCCAGTACTTC. Protein product: CASSPLRAGQETQYF. The chain combines TRBV4-1 with TRBJ2-5; D may be TRBD2 (6 bases). This CDR3 has 15 amino acids. Looked up from germline, CDR1 is MGHRA and CDR2 is YSYEKL. V was pared by 4 bases and J by 2 bases, with 14 bases between.

This clonotype occurred many times. This chain connects TRBV6-1 to TRBJ1-2; D call uncertain. The germline V gene has CDR1 MNHNS and CDR2 SASEGT. This CDR3 contains 11 residues. V gave up 6 bases and J gave up 4 bases, with 6 bases separating them. Written as DNA, the CDR3 is TGTGCCAGCAGCCCAGGCTATGGCTACACCTTC. Protein product: CASSPGYGYTF.

The chain combines TRBV19 with TRBJ1-2; D unclear. Germline V CDR1 and CDR2: LNHDA, SQIVND (reference sequence). The CDR3 extends over 14 amino acids. V was pared by 7 bases and J by 3 bases, with 15 bases between. The CDR3 loop reads CASTTVAGYYGYTF. CDR3 DNA sequence: TGTGCCAGTACCACGGTGGCTGGGTACTATGGCTACACCTTC.

This clonotype has more than one count but fewer than ten. The chain combines TRBV27 with TRBJ2-7; D possibly uses TRBD1 or TRBD2 (6 bases each). The CDR3 is 14 amino acids. Germline V gene sequence: CDR1 MNHEY, CDR2 SMNVEV (reference sequence). The ends were cut back, 6 bases at V and 7 bases at J, with 19 bases in the middle. The CDR3 bases are TGTGCCAGCAGCGGCACTGGGGGGCCTCTAGAGCAGTACGTC. Protein: CASSGTGGPLEQYV.

This clonotype was seen a few times. The V and J genes are TRBV18 and TRBJ1-6, with no clear D. The germline V gene has CDR1 KGHSH and CDR2 LQKENI. The V end lost 0 bases, the J end lost 9 bases, and 15 bases lay between the germline ends. The CDR3 has 16 amino acids. The CDR3 here is CASSPPSRPGGSPLHF. Written as DNA, the CDR3 is TGTGCCAGCTCACCACCTTCGAGGCCGGGAGGTTCACCCCTCCACTTT.

This sequence joins TRBV5-1 and TRBJ2-3; no definite D call. Trimming removed 2 bases from V and 0 bases from J, with 19 bases in between. Germline values: CDR1 SGHRS, CDR2 YFSETQ. The CDR3 is made up of 18 amino acids. The CDR3 region is CASSFLRHRTPSTDTQYF. CDR3 coding DNA: TGCGCCAGCAGCTTCCTACGGCATCGGACCCCTAGCACAGATACGCAGTATTTT.

This clonotype was seen many times. The chain uses TRBV4-3 and TRBJ1-1; D remains unclear. Germline V gene lookup returns CDR1 LGHNA and CDR2 YSLEER. Trimming removed 0 bases at V and 0 bases at J, with 14 bases between. The CDR3 consists of 17 residues. The CDR3 DNA reads TGCGCCAGCAGCCAAGATTACTTTAGAAACGTGAACACTGAAGCTTTCTTT. It specifies CASSQDYFRNVNTEAFF.

The J gene is TRBJ2-5, the V gene TRBV7-3; maybe TRBD2 (6 bases). There are 17 residues in the CDR3. Trimming shortened V by 2 bases and J by 1 base, and 17 bases separated the two germline ends. Looked up from germline, CDR1 is SGHTA and CDR2 is FQGTGA. CDR3 residues: CASSLGVTGTAQETQYF. CDR3 nucleotides: TGTGCCAGCAGCTTAGGGGTAACCGGGACTGCCCAAGAGACCCAGTACTTC.

This chain links TRBV5-1 with TRBJ2-4, with D possibly TRBD1 on 5 matching bases. Germline values: CDR1 SGHRS, CDR2 YFSETQ. Trimming cost V 4 bases and J 1 base, with 9 bases left between them. The CDR3 runs 14 residues. CDR3 nucleotide sequence: TGCGCCAGCAGCCCTTCAGGGGCCAAAAACATTCAGTACTTC. Its protein product is CASSPSGAKNIQYF.

This chain uses TRBV29-1 with TRBJ2-1; 7 bases agree with TRBD2. V gave up 0 bases and J gave up 5 bases; unmatched junction bases: 7. The CDR3 consists of 15 residues. The germline gives CDR1 SQVTM, CDR2 ANQGSEA. The DNA for the CDR3 is TGCAGCGTTGAAGACGACATGAGCGGGGACAATGAGCAGTTCTTC. Translating gives CSVEDDMSGDNEQFF.